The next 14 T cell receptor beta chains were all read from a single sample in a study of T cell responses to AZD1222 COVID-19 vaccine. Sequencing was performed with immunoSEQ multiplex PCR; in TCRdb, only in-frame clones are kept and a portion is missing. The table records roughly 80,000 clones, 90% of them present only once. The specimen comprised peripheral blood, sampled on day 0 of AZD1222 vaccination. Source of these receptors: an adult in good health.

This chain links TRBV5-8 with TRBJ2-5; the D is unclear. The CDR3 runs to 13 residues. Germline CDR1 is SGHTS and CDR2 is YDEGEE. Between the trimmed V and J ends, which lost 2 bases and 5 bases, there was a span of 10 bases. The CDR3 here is CASSLGLRETQYF. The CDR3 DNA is TGTGCCAGCAGCTTAGGATTGAGGGAGACCCAGTACTTC.

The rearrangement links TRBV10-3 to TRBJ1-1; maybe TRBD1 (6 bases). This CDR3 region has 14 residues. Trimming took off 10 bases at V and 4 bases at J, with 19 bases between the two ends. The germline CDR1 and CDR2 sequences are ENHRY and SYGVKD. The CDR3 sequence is CATSGSSRGTEAFF. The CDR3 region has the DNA TGTGCCACCTCAGGCTCGAGCAGGGGCACTGAAGCTTTCTTT.

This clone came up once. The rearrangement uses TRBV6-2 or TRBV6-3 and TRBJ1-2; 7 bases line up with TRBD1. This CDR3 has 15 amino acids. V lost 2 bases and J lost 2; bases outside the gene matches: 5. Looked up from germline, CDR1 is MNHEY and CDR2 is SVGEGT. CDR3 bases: TGTGCCAGCAGTTACAGGGTCAGGGGGAACTATGGCTACACCTTC. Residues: CASSYRVRGNYGYTF.

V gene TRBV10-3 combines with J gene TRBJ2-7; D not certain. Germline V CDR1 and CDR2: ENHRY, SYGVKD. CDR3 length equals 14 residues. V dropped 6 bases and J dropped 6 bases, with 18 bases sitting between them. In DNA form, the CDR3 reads TGTGCCATCAGCGACCCGAGGTATAGAGGCGAGCAGTACTTC. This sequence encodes CAISDPRYRGEQYF.

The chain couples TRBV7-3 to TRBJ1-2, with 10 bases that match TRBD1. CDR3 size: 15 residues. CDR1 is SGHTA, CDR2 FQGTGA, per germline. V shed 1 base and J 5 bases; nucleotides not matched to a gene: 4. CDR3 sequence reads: CASSLKPGQGYGYTF. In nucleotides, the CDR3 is TGTGCCAGCAGCTTAAAACCGGGACAGGGGTATGGCTACACCTTC.

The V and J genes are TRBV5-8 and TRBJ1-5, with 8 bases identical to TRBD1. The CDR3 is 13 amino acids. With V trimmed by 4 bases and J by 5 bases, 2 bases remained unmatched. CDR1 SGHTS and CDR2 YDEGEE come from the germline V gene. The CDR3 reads CASSPDRDQPQHF. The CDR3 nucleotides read TGTGCCAGCAGCCCGGACAGGGATCAGCCCCAGCATTTT.

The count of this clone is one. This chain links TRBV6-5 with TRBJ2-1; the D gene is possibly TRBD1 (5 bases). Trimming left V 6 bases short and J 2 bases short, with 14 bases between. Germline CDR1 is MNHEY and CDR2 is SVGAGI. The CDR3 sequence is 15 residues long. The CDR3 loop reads CASRVTDATYNEQFF. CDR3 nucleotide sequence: TGTGCCAGCAGGGTGACAGACGCCACCTACAATGAGCAGTTCTTC.

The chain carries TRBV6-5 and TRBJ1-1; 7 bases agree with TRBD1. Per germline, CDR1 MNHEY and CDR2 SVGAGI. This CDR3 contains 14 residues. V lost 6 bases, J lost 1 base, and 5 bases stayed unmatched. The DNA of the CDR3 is TGTGCCAGCAGACCCAGGGGGACGAACACTGAAGCTTTCTTT. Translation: CASRPRGTNTEAFF.

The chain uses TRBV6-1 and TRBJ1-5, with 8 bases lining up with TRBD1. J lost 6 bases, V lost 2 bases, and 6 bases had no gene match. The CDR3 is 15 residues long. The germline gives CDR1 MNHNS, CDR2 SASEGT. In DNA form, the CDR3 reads TGTGCCAGCAGTGAATGGCAGGGGGCTGTTCAGCCCCAGCATTTT. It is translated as CASSEWQGAVQPQHF.

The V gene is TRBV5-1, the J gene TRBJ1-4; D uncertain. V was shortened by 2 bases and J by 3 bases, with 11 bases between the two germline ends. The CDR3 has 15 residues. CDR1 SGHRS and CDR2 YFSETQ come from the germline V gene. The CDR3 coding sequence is TGCGCCAGCAGCTTCGGCATACCGTCTAATGAAAAACTGTTTTTT. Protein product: CASSFGIPSNEKLFF. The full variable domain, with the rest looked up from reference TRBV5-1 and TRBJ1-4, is KAGVTQTPRYLIKTRGQQVTLSCSPISGHRSVSWYQQTPGQGLQFLFEYFSETQRNKGNFPGRFSGRQFSNSRSEMNVSTLELGDSALYLCASSFGIPSNEKLFFGSGTQLSVL.

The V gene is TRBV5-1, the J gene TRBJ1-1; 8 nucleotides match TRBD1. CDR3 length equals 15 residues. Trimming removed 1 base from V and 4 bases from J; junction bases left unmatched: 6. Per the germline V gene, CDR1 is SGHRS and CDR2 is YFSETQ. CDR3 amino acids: CASSLTGGSGTEAFF. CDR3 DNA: TGCGCCAGCAGCTTGACAGGGGGTTCAGGCACTGAAGCTTTCTTT.

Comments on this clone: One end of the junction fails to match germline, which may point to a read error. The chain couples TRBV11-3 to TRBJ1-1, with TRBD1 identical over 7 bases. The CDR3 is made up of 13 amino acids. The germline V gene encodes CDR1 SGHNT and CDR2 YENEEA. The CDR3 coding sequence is TGTGCCAGCAGCCAAGACCCGACAGGGTTTACTTTTTTT. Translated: CASSQDPTGFTFF.

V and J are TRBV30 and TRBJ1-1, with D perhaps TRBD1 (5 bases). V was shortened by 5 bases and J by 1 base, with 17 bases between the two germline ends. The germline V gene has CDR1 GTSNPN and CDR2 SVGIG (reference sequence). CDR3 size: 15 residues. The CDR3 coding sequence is TGTGCCTGGGCCGGAGGGGACTTCCGGAACACTGAAGCTTTCTTT. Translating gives CAWAGGDFRNTEAFF.

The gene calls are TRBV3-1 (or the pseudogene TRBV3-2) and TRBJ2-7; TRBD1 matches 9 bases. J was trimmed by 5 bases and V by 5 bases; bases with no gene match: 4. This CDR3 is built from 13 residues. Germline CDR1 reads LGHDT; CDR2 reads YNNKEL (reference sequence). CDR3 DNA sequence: TGTGCCAGCAGCTGGGACAGGGATAACGAGCAGTACTTC. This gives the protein CASSWDRDNEQYF.